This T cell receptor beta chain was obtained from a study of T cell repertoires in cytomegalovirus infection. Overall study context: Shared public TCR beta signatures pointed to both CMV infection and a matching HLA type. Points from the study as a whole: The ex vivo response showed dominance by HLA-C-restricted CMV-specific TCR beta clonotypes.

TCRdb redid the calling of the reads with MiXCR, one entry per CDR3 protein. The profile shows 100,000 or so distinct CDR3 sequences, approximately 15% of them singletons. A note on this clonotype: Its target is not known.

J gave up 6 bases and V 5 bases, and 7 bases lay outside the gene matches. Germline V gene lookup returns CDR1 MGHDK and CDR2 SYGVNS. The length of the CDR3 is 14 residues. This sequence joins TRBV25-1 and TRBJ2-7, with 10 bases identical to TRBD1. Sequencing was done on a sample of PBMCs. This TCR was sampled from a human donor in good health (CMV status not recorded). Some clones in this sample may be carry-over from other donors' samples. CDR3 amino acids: CASSHSGTGVEQYF. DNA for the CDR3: TGTGCCAGCAGTCACTCGGGGACAGGGGTCGAGCAGTACTTC.